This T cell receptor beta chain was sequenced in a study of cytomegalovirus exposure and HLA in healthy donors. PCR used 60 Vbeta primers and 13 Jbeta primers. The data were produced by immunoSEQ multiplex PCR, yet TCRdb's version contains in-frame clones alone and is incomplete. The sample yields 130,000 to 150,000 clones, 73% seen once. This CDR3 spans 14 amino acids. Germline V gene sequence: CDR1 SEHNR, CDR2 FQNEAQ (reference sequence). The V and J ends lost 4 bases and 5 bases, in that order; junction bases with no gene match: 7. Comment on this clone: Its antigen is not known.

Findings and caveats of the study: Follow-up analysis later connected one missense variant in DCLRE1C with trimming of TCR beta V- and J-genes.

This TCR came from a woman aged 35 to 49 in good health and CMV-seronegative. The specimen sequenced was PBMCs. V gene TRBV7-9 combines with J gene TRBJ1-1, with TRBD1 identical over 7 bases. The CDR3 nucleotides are TGTGCCAGCAGCTGGGACAGTCTGTGGACTGAAGCTTTCTTT. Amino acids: CASSWDSLWTEAFF.